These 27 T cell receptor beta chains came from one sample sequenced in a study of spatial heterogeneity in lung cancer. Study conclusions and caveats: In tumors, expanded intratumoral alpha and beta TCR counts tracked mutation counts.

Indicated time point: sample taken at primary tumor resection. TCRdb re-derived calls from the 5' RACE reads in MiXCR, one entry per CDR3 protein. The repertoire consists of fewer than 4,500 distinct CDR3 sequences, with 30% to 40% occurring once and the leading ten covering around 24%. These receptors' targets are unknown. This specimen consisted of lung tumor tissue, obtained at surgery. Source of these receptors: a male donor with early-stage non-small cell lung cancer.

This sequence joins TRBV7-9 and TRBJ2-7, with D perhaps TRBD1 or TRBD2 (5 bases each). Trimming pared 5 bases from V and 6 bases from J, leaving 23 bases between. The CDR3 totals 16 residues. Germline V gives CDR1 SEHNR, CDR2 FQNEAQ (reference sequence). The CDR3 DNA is TGTGCCAGCAGCCCGGGGTTTCAAGGGGCGTTTTCCGAGCAGTACTTC. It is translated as CASSPGFQGAFSEQYF.

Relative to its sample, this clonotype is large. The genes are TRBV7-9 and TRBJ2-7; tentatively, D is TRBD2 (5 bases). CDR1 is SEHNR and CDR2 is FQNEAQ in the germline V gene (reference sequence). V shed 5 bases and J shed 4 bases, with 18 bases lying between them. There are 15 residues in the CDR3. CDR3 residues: CASSPSAGQSYEQYF. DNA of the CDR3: TGTGCCAGCAGCCCCTCGGCGGGCCAGTCTTACGAGCAGTACTTC. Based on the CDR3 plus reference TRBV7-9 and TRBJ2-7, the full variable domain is DTGVSQNPRHKITKRGQNVTFRCDPISEHNRLYWYRQTLGQGPEFLTYFQNEAQLEKSRLLSDRFSAERPKGSFSTLEIQRTEQGDSAMYLCASSPSAGQSYEQYFGPGTRLTVT.

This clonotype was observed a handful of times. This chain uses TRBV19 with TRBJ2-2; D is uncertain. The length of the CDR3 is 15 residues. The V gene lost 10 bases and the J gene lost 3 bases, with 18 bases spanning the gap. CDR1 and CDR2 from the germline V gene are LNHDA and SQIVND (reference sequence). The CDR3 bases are TGTGCCACCACCAACCGATGGCCGGACACCGGGGAGCTGTTTTTT. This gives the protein CATTNRWPDTGELFF.

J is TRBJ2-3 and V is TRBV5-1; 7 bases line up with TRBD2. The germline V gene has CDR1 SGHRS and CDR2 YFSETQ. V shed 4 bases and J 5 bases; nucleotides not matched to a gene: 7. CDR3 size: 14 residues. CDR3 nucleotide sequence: TGCGCCAGCAGCGTTGGGGACTATAGAGATACGCAGTATTTT. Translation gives CASSVGDYRDTQYF.

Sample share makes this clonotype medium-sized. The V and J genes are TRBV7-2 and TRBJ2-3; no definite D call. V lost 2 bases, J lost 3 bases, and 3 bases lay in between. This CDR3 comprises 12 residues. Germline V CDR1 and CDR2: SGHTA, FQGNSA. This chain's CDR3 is CASSLLTDTQYF. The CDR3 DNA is TGTGCCAGCAGCTTATTAACAGATACGCAGTATTTT.

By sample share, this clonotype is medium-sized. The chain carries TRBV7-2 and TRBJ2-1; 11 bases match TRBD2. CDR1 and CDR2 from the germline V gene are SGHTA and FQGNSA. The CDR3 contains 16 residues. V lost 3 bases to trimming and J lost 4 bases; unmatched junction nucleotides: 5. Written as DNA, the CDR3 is TGTGCCAGCAGCTTCGCCCGACTAGCGGGGTACAATGAGCAGTTCTTC. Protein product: CASSFARLAGYNEQFF.

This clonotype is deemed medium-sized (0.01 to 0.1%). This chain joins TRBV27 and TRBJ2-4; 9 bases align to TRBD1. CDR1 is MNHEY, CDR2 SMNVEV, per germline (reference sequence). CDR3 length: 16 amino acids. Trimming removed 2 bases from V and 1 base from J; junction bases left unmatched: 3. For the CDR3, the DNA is TGTGCCAGCAGTTTAGGGACAGGGAGGGCCAAAAACATTCAGTACTTC. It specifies CASSLGTGRAKNIQYF.

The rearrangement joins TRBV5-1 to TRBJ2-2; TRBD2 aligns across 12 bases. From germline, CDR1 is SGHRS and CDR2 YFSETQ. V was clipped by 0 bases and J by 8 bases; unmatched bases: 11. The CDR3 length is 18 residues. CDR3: CASSLDPLAGGSKGELFF. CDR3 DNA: TGCGCCAGCAGCTTGGACCCACTAGCGGGAGGCAGTAAAGGGGAGCTGTTTTTT.

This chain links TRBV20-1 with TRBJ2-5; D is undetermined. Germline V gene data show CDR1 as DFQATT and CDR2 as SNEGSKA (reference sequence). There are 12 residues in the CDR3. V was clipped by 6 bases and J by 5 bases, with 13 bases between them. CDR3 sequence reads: CSARLLRETQYF. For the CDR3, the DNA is TGCAGTGCCAGGCTACTGAGGGAGACCCAGTACTTC.

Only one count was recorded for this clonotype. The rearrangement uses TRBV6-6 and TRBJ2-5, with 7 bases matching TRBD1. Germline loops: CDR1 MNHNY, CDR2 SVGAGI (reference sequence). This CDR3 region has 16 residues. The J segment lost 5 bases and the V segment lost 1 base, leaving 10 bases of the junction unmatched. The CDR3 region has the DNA TGTGCCAGCAGTTACTATTCGGCAGGGGGTAGGGAGACCCAGTACTTC. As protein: CASSYYSAGGRETQYF.

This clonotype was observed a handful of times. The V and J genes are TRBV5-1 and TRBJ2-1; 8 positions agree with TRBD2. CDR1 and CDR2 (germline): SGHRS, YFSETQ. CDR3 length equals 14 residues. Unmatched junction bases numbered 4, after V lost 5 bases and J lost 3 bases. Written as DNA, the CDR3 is TGCGCCAGCAGTTCCGGGACTAGCTACAATGAGCAGTTCTTC. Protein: CASSSGTSYNEQFF.

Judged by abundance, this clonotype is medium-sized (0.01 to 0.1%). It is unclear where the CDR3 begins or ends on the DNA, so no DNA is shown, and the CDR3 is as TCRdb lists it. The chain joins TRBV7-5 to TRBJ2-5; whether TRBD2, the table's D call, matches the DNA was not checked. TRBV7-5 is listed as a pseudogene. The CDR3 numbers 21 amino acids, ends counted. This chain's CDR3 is CISVPEAYSGGDPLYQETQYF.

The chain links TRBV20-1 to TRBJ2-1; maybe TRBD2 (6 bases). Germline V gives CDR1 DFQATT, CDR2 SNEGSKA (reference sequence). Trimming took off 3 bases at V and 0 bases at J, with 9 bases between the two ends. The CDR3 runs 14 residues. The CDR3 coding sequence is TGCAGTGCTAGCGGGAGAAGCTCCTACAATGAGCAGTTCTTC. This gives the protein CSASGRSSYNEQFF.

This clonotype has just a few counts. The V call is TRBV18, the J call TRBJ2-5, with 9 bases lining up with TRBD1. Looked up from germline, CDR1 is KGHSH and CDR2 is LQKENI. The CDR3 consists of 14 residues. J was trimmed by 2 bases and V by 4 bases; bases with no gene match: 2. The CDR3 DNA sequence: TGTGCCAGCTCACGAGACAGGGGGCAAGAGACCCAGTACTTC. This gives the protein CASSRDRGQETQYF.

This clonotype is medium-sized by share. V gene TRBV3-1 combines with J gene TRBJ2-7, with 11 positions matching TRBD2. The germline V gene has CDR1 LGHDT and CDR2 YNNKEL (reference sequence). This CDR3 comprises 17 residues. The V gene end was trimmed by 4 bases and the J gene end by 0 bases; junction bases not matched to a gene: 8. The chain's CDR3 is CASSRGLLAGGSYEQYF. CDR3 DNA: TGTGCCAGCAGCCGCGGACTCCTAGCGGGGGGCTCCTACGAGCAGTACTTC.

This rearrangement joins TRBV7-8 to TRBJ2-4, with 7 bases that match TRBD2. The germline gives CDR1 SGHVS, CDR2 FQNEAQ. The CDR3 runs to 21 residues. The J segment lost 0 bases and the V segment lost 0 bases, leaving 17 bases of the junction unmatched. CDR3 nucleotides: TGTGCCAGCAGCTTAGCTCGCTGGGGGGGAAGGATGGATCGAGCCAAAAACATTCAGTACTTC. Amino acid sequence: CASSLARWGGRMDRAKNIQYF.

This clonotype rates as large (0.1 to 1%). The CDR3 reads CASSPRTGATQETQYF. CDR3 in DNA: TGTGCCAGCAGTCCAAGGACAGGGGCTACGCAAGAGACCCAGTACTTC. The gene calls are TRBV28 and TRBJ2-5, with 9 bases aligning to TRBD1. Germline lookup yields CDR1 MDHEN and CDR2 SYDVKM. Losses at the gene ends were 5 bases for V and 2 bases for J; bases not matched to a gene: 9. The CDR3 loop spans 16 amino acids.

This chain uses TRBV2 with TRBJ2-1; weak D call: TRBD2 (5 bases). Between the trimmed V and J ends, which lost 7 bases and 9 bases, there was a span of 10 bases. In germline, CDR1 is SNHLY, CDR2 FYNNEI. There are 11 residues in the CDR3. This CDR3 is CASTIRGEQFF. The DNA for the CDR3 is TGTGCCAGCACCATACGGGGTGAGCAGTTCTTC.

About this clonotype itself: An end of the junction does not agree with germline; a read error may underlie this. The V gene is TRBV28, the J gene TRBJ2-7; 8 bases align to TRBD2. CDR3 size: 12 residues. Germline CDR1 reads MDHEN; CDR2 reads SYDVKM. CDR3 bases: TGTGCCAGCAGTTTCCCACTAGCGCGGGGGGAATTC. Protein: CASSFPLARGEF.

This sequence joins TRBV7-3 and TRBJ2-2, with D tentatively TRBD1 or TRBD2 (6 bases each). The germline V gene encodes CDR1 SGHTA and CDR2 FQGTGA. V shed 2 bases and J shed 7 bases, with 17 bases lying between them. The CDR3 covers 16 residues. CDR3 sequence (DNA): TGTGCCAGCAGCTTATATCCTCGGGGGCACGGCGGGGAGCTGTTTTTT. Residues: CASSLYPRGHGGELFF.

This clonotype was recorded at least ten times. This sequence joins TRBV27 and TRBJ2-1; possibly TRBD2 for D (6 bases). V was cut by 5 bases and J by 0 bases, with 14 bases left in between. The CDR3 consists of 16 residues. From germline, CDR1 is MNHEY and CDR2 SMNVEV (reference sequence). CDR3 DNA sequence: TGTGCCAGCAGTCCCCCGGCGGGGAGCTCCTACAATGAGCAGTTCTTC. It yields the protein CASSPPAGSSYNEQFF.

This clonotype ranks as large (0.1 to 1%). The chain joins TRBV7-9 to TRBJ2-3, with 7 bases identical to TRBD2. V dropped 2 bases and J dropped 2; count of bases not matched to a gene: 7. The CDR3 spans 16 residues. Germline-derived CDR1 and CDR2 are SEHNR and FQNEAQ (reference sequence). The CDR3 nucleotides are TGTGCCAGCAGCTTATTTCGGGAGGTCGCCACAGATACGCAGTATTTT. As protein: CASSLFREVATDTQYF.

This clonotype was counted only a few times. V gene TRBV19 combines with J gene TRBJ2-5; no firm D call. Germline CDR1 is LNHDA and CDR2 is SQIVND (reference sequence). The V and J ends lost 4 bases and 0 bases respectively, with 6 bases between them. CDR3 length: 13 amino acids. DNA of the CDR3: TGTGCCAGTAGTAGTGGGGACCAAGAGACCCAGTACTTC. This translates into CASSSGDQETQYF. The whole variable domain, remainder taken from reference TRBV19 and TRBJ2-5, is DGGITQSPKYLFRKEGQNVTLSCEQNLNHDAMYWYRQDPGQGLRLIYYSQIVNDFQKGDIAEGYSVSREKKESFPLTVTSAQKNPTAFYLCASSSGDQETQYFGPGTRLLVL.

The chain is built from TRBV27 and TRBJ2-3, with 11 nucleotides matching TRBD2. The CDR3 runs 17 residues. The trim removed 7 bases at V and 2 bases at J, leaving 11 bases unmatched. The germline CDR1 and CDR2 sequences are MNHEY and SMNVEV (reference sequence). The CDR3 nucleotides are TGTGCCAGCACTCGAACAGGACTAGCGGGCTTCACAGATACGCAGTATTTT. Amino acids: CASTRTGLAGFTDTQYF.

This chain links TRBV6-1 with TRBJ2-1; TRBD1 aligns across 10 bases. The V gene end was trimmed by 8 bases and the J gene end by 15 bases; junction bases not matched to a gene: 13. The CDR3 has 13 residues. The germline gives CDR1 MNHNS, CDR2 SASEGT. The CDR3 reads CASLPIGRTGGFF. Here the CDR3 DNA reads TGTGCCAGCCTTCCCATCGGACGGACAGGGGGGTTCTTC.

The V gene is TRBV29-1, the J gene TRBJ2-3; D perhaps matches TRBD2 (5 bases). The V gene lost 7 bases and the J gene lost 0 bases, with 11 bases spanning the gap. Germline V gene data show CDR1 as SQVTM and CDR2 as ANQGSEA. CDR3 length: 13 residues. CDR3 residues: CSARRTSTDTQYF. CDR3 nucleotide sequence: TGCAGCGCCCGGCGGACTAGCACAGATACGCAGTATTTT.

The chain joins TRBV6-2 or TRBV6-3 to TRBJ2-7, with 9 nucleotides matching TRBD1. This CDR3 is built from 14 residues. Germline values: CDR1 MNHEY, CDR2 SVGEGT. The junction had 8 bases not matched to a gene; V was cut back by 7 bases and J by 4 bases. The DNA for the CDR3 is TGTGCCAGCAAAAGCCGGGACAGGGCATACGAGCAGTACTTC. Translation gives CASKSRDRAYEQYF.